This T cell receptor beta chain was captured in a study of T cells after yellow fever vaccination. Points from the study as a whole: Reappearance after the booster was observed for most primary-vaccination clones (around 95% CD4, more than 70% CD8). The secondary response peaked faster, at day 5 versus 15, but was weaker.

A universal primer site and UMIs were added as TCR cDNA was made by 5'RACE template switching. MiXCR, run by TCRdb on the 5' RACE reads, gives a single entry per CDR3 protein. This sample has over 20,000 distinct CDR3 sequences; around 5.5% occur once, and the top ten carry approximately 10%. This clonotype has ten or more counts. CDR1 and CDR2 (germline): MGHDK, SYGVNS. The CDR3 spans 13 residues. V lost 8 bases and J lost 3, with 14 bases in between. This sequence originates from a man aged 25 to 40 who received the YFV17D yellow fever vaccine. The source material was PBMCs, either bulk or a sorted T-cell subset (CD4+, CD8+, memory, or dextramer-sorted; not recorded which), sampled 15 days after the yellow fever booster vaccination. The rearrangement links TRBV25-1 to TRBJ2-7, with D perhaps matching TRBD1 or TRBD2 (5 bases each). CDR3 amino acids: CASGRGPNYEQYF. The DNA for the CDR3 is TGTGCCAGCGGCCGGGGACCGAACTACGAGCAGTACTTC.